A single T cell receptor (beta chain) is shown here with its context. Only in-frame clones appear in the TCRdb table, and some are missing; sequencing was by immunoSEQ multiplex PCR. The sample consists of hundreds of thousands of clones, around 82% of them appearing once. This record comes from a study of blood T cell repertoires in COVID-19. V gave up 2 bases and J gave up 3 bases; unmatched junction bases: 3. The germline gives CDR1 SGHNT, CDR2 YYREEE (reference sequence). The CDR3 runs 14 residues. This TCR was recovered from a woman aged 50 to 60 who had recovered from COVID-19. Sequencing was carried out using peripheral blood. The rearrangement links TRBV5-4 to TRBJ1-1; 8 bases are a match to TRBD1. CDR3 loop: CASSFDRGYTEAFF. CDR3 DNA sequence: TGTGCCAGCAGCTTCGACAGGGGATACACTGAAGCTTTCTTT.